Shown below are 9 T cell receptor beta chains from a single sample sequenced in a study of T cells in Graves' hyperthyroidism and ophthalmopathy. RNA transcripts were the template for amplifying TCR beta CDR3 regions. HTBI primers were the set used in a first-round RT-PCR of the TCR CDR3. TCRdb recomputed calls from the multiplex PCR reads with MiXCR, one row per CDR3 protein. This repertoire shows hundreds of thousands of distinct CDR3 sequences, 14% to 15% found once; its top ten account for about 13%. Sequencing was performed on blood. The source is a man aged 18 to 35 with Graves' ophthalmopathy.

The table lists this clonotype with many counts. CDR3 loop: CATSRDSLRQIADTQYF. Written as DNA, the CDR3 is TGTGCCACCAGCAGAGATTCGCTTAGACAGATCGCAGATACGCAGTATTTT. This sequence joins TRBV15 and TRBJ2-3; TRBD1 might be the D (5 bases). The ends were cut back, 0 bases at V and 4 bases at J, with 17 bases in the middle. This CDR3 comprises 17 residues. From germline, CDR1 is LNHNV and CDR2 YYDKDF (reference sequence).

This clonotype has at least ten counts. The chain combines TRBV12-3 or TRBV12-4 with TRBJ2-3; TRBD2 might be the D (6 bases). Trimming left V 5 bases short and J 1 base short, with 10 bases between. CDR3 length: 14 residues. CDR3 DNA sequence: TGTGCCAGCAGTACTAGCACCGGCACAGATACGCAGTATTTT. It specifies CASSTSTGTDTQYF.

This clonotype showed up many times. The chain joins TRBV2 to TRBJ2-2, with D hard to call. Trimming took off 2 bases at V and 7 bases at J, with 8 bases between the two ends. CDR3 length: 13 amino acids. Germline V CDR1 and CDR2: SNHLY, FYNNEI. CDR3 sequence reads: CASSEREIGELFF. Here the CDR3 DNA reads TGTGCCAGCAGTGAAAGGGAAATCGGGGAGCTGTTTTTT.

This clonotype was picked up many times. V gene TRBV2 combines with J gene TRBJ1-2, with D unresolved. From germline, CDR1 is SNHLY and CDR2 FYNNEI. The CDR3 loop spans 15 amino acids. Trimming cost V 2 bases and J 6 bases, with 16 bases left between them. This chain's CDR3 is CASSERRTGFNGYTF. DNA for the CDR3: TGTGCCAGCAGTGAAAGGAGGACGGGGTTCAATGGCTACACCTTC. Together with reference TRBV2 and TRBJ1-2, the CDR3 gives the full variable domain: EPEVTQTPSHQVTQMGQEVILRCVPISNHLYFYWYRQILGQKVEFLVSFYNNEISEKSEIFDDQFSVERPDGSNFTLKIRSTKLEDSAMYFCASSERRTGFNGYTFGSGTRLTVV.

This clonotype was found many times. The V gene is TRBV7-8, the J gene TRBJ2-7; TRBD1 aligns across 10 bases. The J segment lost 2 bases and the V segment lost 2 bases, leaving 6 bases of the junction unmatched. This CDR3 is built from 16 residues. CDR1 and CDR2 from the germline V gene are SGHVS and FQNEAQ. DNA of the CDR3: TGTGCCAGCAGCTTACTCTCCGGGACAGGGGCCTACGAGCAGTACTTC. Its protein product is CASSLLSGTGAYEQYF. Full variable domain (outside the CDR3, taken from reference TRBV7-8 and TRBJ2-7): GAGVSQSPRYKVAKRGQDVALRCDPISGHVSLFWYQQALGQGPEFLTYFQNEAQLDKSGLPSDRFFAERPEGSVSTLKIQRTQQEDSAVYLCASSLLSGTGAYEQYFGPGTRLTVT.

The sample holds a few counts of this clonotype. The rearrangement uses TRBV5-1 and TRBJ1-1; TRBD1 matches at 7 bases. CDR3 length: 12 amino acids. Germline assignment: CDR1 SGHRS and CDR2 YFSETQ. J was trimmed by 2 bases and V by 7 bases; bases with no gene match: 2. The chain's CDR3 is CASGTANTEAFF. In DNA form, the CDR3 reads TGCGCCAGCGGGACAGCTAACACTGAAGCTTTCTTT.

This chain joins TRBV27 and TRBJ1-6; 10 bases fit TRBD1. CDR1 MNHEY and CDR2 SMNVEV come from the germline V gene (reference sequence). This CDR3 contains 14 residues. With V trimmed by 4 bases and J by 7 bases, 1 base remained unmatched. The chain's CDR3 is CASSWDRGNSPLHF. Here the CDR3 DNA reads TGTGCCAGCAGTTGGGACAGGGGAAATTCACCCCTCCACTTT.

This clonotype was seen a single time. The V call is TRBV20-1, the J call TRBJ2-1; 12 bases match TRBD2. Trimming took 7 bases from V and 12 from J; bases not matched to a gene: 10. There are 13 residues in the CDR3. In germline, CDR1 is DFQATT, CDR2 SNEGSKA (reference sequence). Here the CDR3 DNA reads TGCAGTGTGACTGGACTAGCGGGATGGTGGCAGTTCTTC. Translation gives CSVTGLAGWWQFF.

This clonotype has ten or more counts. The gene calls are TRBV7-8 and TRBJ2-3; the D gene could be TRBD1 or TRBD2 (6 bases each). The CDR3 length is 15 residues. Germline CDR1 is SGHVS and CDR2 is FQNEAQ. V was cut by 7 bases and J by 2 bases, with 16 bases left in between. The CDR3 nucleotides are TGTGCCAGCACACAAGGGGGGATATTCACAGATACGCAGTATTTT. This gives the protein CASTQGGIFTDTQYF.